This T cell receptor (beta chain) was recovered during a study of T-cell memory formation after mild COVID-19. A 5'RACE reaction primed in the constant segment made cDNA libraries of TCR alpha and TCR beta, and these carried sample barcodes and UMIs. TCRdb ran MiXCR on the 5' RACE reads and lists one entry per CDR3 protein. The sample shows hundreds of thousands of distinct CDR3 sequences, nearly 25% of them seen only once. Germline loops: CDR1 DFQATT, CDR2 SNEGSKA (reference sequence). The CDR3 is made up of 15 amino acids. Germline trimming cut 6 bases from V and 2 bases from J; bases unmatched to any gene: 9.

Sequencing used PBMCs or a T cell subset sorted from them (not recorded which). The receptor was isolated from an adult woman who had mild COVID-19 (a few samples of this study predate the infection). Cell type and time point are not known. This chain connects TRBV20-1 to TRBJ2-7; the match to TRBD2 covers 11 bases. CDR3 region: CSATSGTSGTYEQYF. The CDR3 bases are TGCAGTGCCACCAGCGGGACTAGCGGAACCTACGAGCAGTACTTC.